This T cell receptor (beta chain) was recovered during a study of blood T cells in healthy people across ages. CDR1 is MGHRA, CDR2 YSYEKL, per germline. V lost 2 bases and J 2 bases, leaving 26 bases between the germline ends. The CDR3 is 20 residues long. A sample-barcoded 5' primer and a J-beta primer mix were used in a second PCR of roughly 6 to 12 cycles. One entry per CDR3 protein, called by TCRdb with MiXCR from the 5' RACE reads. The sample has around 900,000 distinct CDR3 sequences, about 51% seen once. J is TRBJ2-3 and V is TRBV4-1; D is possibly TRBD1 (5 bases). This clonotype was obtained from a woman aged 60-75 years in good health. The sequenced sample was blood. In DNA, the CDR3 is TGCGCCAGCAGCCAATTATTAGGGGCGCGAGTCTCGGGTTCCACAGATACGCAGTATTTT. Amino acid sequence: CASSQLLGARVSGSTDTQYF.